This section outlines one T cell receptor beta chain sequence together with its context. This sample was included in a study of blood T cell repertoires in COVID-19. This CDR3 has 14 residues. Germline CDR1 SGHDT, CDR2 YYEEEE. V dropped 4 bases and J dropped 0 bases, with 5 bases sitting between them. Sequencing used immunoSEQ multiplex PCR; TCRdb keeps in-frame clones, though not all of them. The repertoire holds about 98,000 clones, with roughly 80% as singletons. The source of this sequence is an elderly woman with acute or convalescent COVID-19. V is TRBV5-6 and J is TRBJ1-6; D remains ambiguous. The specimen was peripheral blood. The CDR3 DNA is TGTGCCAGCAGCGGGAGCTCCTATAATTCACCCCTCCACTTT. Amino acid sequence: CASSGSSYNSPLHF.